The 5 T cell receptor beta chains in this list originate from one sample, sequenced in a study of blood T cell repertoires in COVID-19. Generated by immunoSEQ multiplex PCR, the TCRdb table keeps only in-frame clones and is missing some. This table holds about 130,000 clones, approximately 83% found once. Specimen: peripheral blood. These receptors all come from a man aged 40-49 years with active or convalescent COVID-19.

This clone is a singleton in its sample. The chain is built from TRBV30 and TRBJ2-5, with unresolved D. Germline V lookup: CDR1 GTSNPN, CDR2 SVGIG (reference sequence). V lost 4 bases, J lost 5 bases, and 8 bases lay in between. This CDR3 spans 11 amino acids. CDR3 bases: TGTGCCTGGACACCGGGTGAGACCCAGTACTTC. Residues: CAWTPGETQYF.

This clone has only one observation. This sequence joins TRBV5-5 and TRBJ1-1; a weak D match, TRBD1 (5 bases). The CDR3 spans 13 residues. Germline CDR1 is SGHKS and CDR2 is YYEKEE (reference sequence). V lost 3 bases and J lost 8, with 14 bases in between. The CDR3 bases are TGTGCCAGCAGCTATGACTGGACACCCGAAGCTTTCTTT. Protein: CASSYDWTPEAFF.

The chain carries TRBV7-3 and TRBJ2-2; a weak D match, TRBD1 (5 bases). The germline V gene has CDR1 SGHTA and CDR2 FQGTGA. V was shortened by 0 bases and J by 0 bases, with 8 bases between the two germline ends. The CDR3 is made up of 16 amino acids. CDR3 sequence: CASSLTATANTGELFF. The CDR3 coding sequence is TGTGCCAGCAGCTTAACGGCGACAGCGAACACCGGGGAGCTGTTTTTT. Looking up the rest from reference TRBV7-3 and TRBJ2-2 gives the full variable domain: GAGVSQTPSNKVTEKGKYVELRCDPISGHTALYWYRQSLGQGPEFLIYFQGTGAADDSGLPNDRFFAVRPEGSVSTLKIQRTERGDSAVYLCASSLTATANTGELFFGEGSRLTVL.

This rearrangement joins TRBV7-9 to TRBJ2-7, with TRBD2 as a possible D gene (7 bases). There are 15 residues in the CDR3. Germline V CDR1 and CDR2: SEHNR, FQNEAQ (reference sequence). V dropped 1 base and J dropped 3 bases, with 13 bases sitting between them. The CDR3: CASSLGRGGIYEQYF. The DNA of the CDR3 is TGTGCCAGCAGCTTAGGTAGGGGGGGAATCTACGAGCAGTACTTC. Combining the CDR3 with reference TRBV7-9 and TRBJ2-7 gives the whole variable domain DTGVSQNPRHKITKRGQNVTFRCDPISEHNRLYWYRQTLGQGPEFLTYFQNEAQLEKSRLLSDRFSAERPKGSFSTLEIQRTEQGDSAMYLCASSLGRGGIYEQYFGPGTRLTVT.

The rearrangement links TRBV14 to TRBJ1-2; 7 nucleotides align to TRBD1. With V trimmed by 3 bases and J by 7 bases, 8 bases remained unmatched. This CDR3 is built from 14 residues. Germline CDR1 SGHDN, CDR2 FVKESK. The CDR3 DNA reads TGTGCCAGCAGCCAGAGACAGGGACGTGGTGGCTACACCTTC. Translation: CASSQRQGRGGYTF.